Each of the 30 T cell receptor beta chains below was sequenced from the same sample in a study of PD-1 blockade in classical Hodgkin lymphoma. Profiling relied on immunoSEQ multiplex PCR, and the TCRdb table lists in-frame clones only, not all of them. Of some 30,000 clones listed, around 84% are singletons. This sample's time point: cycle 4 day 1 (C4D1), after more than five weeks of nivolumab. Each of the patients experienced relapse following autologous stem cell transplantation, and their brentuximab vedotin exposure differed. Magnetic negative selection served to purify CD4+ T cells out of PBMCs that had been thawed. The specimen comprised CD4+ T cells from blood, sampled before the fourth cycle of nivolumab. Receptor source: a human donor with classical Hodgkin lymphoma.

The genes are TRBV11-3 and TRBJ2-2, with 7 bases fitting TRBD1. Germline lookup yields CDR1 SGHNT and CDR2 YENEEA. The CDR3 loop spans 17 amino acids. The V gene end was trimmed by 5 bases and the J gene end by 2 bases; junction bases not matched to a gene: 11. CDR3 residues: CASSPPRDRDNTGELFF. For the CDR3, the DNA is TGTGCCAGCAGCCCACCCCGAGACAGGGACAACACCGGGGAGCTGTTTTTT.

This clone has more than one count but fewer than ten. V and J are TRBV28 and TRBJ2-2; no clear D gene. Germline V gene lookup returns CDR1 MDHEN and CDR2 SYDVKM. V lost 4 bases and J 3 bases, leaving 6 bases between the germline ends. This CDR3 contains 13 residues. In nucleotides, the CDR3 is TGTGCCAGCAGTTGGCGGTACACCGGGGAGCTGTTTTTT. It encodes CASSWRYTGELFF.

This chain connects TRBV6-6 to TRBJ2-3, with a weak D call TRBD1 (6 bases). Germline V gene sequence: CDR1 MNHNY, CDR2 SVGAGI (reference sequence). Between the trimmed V and J ends, which lost 5 bases and 6 bases, there was a span of 18 bases. The length of the CDR3 is 15 residues. The CDR3 loop is CASSARDMGSDTQYF. CDR3 DNA sequence: TGTGCCAGCAGTGCCCGGGACATGGGGTCGGATACGCAGTATTTT.

This clone has a single count. This chain uses TRBV4-3 with TRBJ2-1, with a tentative D call TRBD2 (6 bases). Trimming pared 3 bases from V and 7 bases from J, leaving 16 bases between. Germline loops: CDR1 LGHNA, CDR2 YSLEER. The CDR3 is made up of 15 amino acids. The chain's CDR3 is CASSQGTRGYNEQFF. DNA for the CDR3: TGCGCCAGCAGCCAGGGGACCCGGGGGTATAATGAGCAGTTCTTC.

The chain links TRBV7-9 to TRBJ1-3; D remains ambiguous. V gave up 0 bases and J gave up 5 bases, with 14 bases separating them. Germline-derived CDR1 and CDR2 are SEHNR and FQNEAQ (reference sequence). CDR3 length: 16 residues. The CDR3 loop reads CASSLALVSTRNTIYF. In DNA, the CDR3 is TGTGCCAGCAGCTTAGCGCTGGTCAGCACCCGAAACACCATATATTTT.

This clone appeared a single time. The chain has TRBV5-4 and TRBJ1-1; no clear D gene. Germline lookup yields CDR1 SGHNT and CDR2 YYREEE (reference sequence). Between the trimmed V and J ends, which lost 3 bases and 2 bases, there was a span of 8 bases. The CDR3 is 13 amino acids. The CDR3 spells CASSSDTNTEAFF. The CDR3 nucleotides read TGTGCCAGCAGCTCAGACACTAACACTGAAGCTTTCTTT.

The gene calls are TRBV19 and TRBJ1-2, with TRBD1 identical over 7 bases. Germline V gene lookup returns CDR1 LNHDA and CDR2 SQIVND (reference sequence). Trimming cost V 5 bases and J 4 bases; bases outside gene matches: 7. The CDR3 loop spans 14 amino acids. CDR3 sequence: CASSSGTDLYGYTF. The CDR3 DNA reads as TGTGCCAGTAGTTCCGGGACAGACCTCTATGGCTACACCTTC.

This clone came up a few times. J is TRBJ1-5 and V is TRBV28, with 7 bases matching TRBD1. CDR3 length equals 13 residues. Looked up from germline, CDR1 is MDHEN and CDR2 is SYDVKM. The V segment lost 10 bases and the J segment 5 bases; nucleotides outside the gene matches: 8. CDR3 loop: CATLPTGHQPQHF. CDR3 in DNA: TGTGCCACCCTACCGACAGGGCATCAGCCCCAGCATTTT.

The chain has TRBV13 and TRBJ2-1; tentative D call: TRBD1 (6 bases). The V end was cut by 2 bases, the J end by 5 bases, with 13 bases between. The CDR3 extends over 15 amino acids. The germline CDR1 and CDR2 sequences are PRHDT and FYEKMQ (reference sequence). CDR3 DNA: TGTGCCAGCAGCTTACCACGACAGGTTAACAATGAGCAGTTCTTC. It translates to CASSLPRQVNNEQFF.

The CDR3 DNA reads TGTGCCAGCAGGCAACCGGGCAGTCAAGAGACCCAGTACTTC. Protein sequence: CASRQPGSQETQYF. The chain is built from TRBV28 and TRBJ2-5; D not resolved. The CDR3 length is 14 residues. V was clipped by 6 bases and J by 2 bases, with 13 bases between them. Germline V CDR1 and CDR2: MDHEN, SYDVKM. Based on the CDR3 plus reference TRBV28 and TRBJ2-5, the full variable domain is DVKVTQSSRYLVKRTGEKVFLECVQDMDHENMFWYRQDPGLGLRLIYFSYDVKMKEKGDIPEGYSVSREKKERFSLILESASTNQTSMYLCASRQPGSQETQYFGPGTRLLVL.

The rearrangement uses TRBV5-1 and TRBJ2-2; D may be TRBD1 or TRBD2 (5 bases each). The CDR3 is made up of 15 amino acids. The V end lost 5 bases, the J end lost 4 bases, and 15 bases lay between the germline ends. CDR1 SGHRS and CDR2 YFSETQ come from the germline V gene. CDR3 bases: TGCGCCAGCAGGGAAAGAGGGGAAGGCACCGGGGAGCTGTTTTTT. Amino acids: CASRERGEGTGELFF.

V usage is TRBV30 and J usage is TRBJ1-6; D remains ambiguous. Trimming cost V 0 bases and J 9 bases, with 9 bases left between them. This CDR3 spans 13 amino acids. Germline assignment: CDR1 GTSNPN and CDR2 SVGIG (reference sequence). The CDR3 is CAWSVQDGSPLHF. CDR3 in DNA: TGTGCCTGGAGTGTACAAGATGGTTCACCCCTCCACTTT.

The chain joins TRBV25-1 to TRBJ1-4; D gene uncertain. Germline CDR1 and CDR2: MGHDK and SYGVNS. This CDR3 is 14 amino acids long. Trimming took off 8 bases at V and 3 bases at J, with 13 bases between the two ends. CDR3 sequence (DNA): TGTGCCAGCGGATTAGGGATAGCTAATGAAAAACTGTTTTTT. This translates into CASGLGIANEKLFF.

CDR3 in DNA: TGCGCCAGCAGCTTGGGTGCCAAACCCGCAACCGGGGAGCTGTTTTTT. Its translation is CASSLGAKPATGELFF. The V call is TRBV5-1, the J call TRBJ2-2; no reliable D call. The V and J ends lost 0 bases and 5 bases respectively, with 14 bases between them. The CDR3 spans 16 residues. Germline CDR1 and CDR2: SGHRS and YFSETQ.

CDR3: CASRQEGLVTIYF. The CDR3 nucleotides are TGTGCCAGCAGACAAGAGGGACTTGTTACCATATATTTT. V usage is TRBV6-6 and J usage is TRBJ1-3; perhaps TRBD1 as D (5 bases). Germline CDR1 and CDR2: MNHNY and SVGAGI (reference sequence). The length of the CDR3 is 13 residues. Trimming took off 6 bases at V and 10 bases at J, with 16 bases between the two ends.

This clone was found once. V is TRBV11-1 and J is TRBJ2-3, with a tentative D call TRBD2 (6 bases). The germline CDR1 and CDR2 sequences are SGHAT and FQDESV (reference sequence). This CDR3 spans 15 amino acids. V lost 5 bases and J 3 bases, leaving 15 bases between the germline ends. The CDR3 here is CASSEGSGGTDTQYF. CDR3 coding DNA: TGTGCCAGCAGCGAGGGGAGTGGGGGGACAGATACGCAGTATTTT. Based on the CDR3 plus reference TRBV11-1 and TRBJ2-3, the full variable domain is EAEVAQSPRYKITEKSQAVAFWCDPISGHATLYWYRQILGQGPELLVQFQDESVVDDSQLPKDRFSAERLKGVDSTLKIQPAELGDSAMYLCASSEGSGGTDTQYFGPGTRLTVL.

This clone turned up a few times. CDR3: CASSKDRGGTLDEQYF. CDR3 nucleotide sequence: TGTGCCAGCAGCAAAGATCGCGGGGGGACCCTAGACGAGCAGTACTTC. This sequence joins TRBV21-1 and TRBJ2-7; the D call TRBD2 from the table was never checked on the DNA. TRBV21-1 is termed a pseudogene. The length of the CDR3 is 16 residues.

This clone showed up just once. This chain's CDR3 is CASSLAGAGDTQYF. Written as DNA, the CDR3 is TGTGCCAGCAGCTTAGCCGGGGCTGGAGATACGCAGTATTTT. The chain has TRBV7-2 and TRBJ2-3; the D gene could be TRBD1 or TRBD2 (5 bases each). Trimming cost V 0 bases and J 5 bases, with 9 bases left between them. Germline values: CDR1 SGHTA, CDR2 FQGNSA. The length of the CDR3 is 14 residues.

V is TRBV18 and J is TRBJ2-7; D possibly corresponds to TRBD2 (5 bases). This CDR3 region has 14 residues. The ends were cut back, 2 bases at V and 0 bases at J, with 8 bases in the middle. Looked up from germline, CDR1 is KGHSH and CDR2 is LQKENI. CDR3 amino acids: CASSPAGSSYEQYF. For the CDR3, the DNA is TGTGCCAGCTCACCAGCGGGCAGCTCCTACGAGCAGTACTTC.

The count of this clone is one. In DNA, the CDR3 is TGTGCCAGCAGCTTAGCCCTTGGGGCGCAGGGTGGCTACACCTTC. Translation: CASSLALGAQGGYTF. The rearrangement joins TRBV7-8 to TRBJ1-2, with TRBD1 as a possible D gene (5 bases). The CDR3 contains 15 residues. With 0 bases removed from V and 7 bases from J, the gap between germline ends came to 15 bases. Germline V gene data show CDR1 as SGHVS and CDR2 as FQNEAQ.

The chain uses TRBV11-3 and TRBJ2-2; the match to TRBD1 covers 9 bases. This CDR3 is 16 amino acids long. Germline CDR1 is SGHNT and CDR2 is YENEEA. V shed 1 base, J shed 5 bases, and the junction held 5 bases outside the gene matches. The CDR3 loop is CASSLGTGDYTGELFF. The CDR3 DNA is TGTGCCAGCAGCTTAGGGACAGGGGATTATACCGGGGAGCTGTTTTTT.

This sequence joins TRBV10-3 and TRBJ2-3; D gene ambiguous. The CDR3 extends over 16 amino acids. Germline V gene sequence: CDR1 ENHRY, CDR2 SYGVKD. The germline V and J ends were trimmed by 4 bases and 0 bases, with 14 bases remaining between them. The CDR3 reads CAISGLSLTSTDTQYF. In nucleotides, the CDR3 is TGTGCCATCAGTGGTTTGTCGTTGACTAGCACAGATACGCAGTATTTT.

In nucleotides, the CDR3 is TGTGCCAGCGCGAGCGGGGGAGCCCAAGAGACCCAGTACTTC. It codes for CASASGGAQETQYF. The chain is built from TRBV9 and TRBJ2-5, with 8 bases aligning to TRBD2. The V segment lost 7 bases and the J segment 1 base; nucleotides outside the gene matches: 6. Per germline, CDR1 SGDLS and CDR2 YYNGEE. The CDR3 contains 14 residues. Complete variable domain (other parts from reference TRBV9 and TRBJ2-5): DSGVTQTPKHLITATGQRVTLRCSPRSGDLSVYWYQQSLDQGLQFLIQYYNGEERAKGNILERFSAQQFPDLHSELNLSSLELGDSALYFCASASGGAQETQYFGPGTRLLVL.

This rearrangement joins TRBV11-3 to TRBJ2-3, with D maybe TRBD1 (5 bases). The V end lost 0 bases, the J end lost 4 bases, and 14 bases lay between the germline ends. The CDR3 is made up of 16 amino acids. Germline CDR1 reads SGHNT; CDR2 reads YENEEA. The CDR3 region is CASSLESGRVADTQYF. In nucleotides, the CDR3 is TGTGCCAGCAGCTTAGAATCAGGCAGGGTGGCAGATACGCAGTATTTT. Variable domain in full (rest from reference TRBV11-3 and TRBJ2-3): EAGVVQSPRYKIIEKKQPVAFWCNPISGHNTLYWYLQNLGQGPELLIRYENEEAVDDSQLPKDRFSAERLKGVDSTLKIQPAELGDSAVYLCASSLESGRVADTQYFGPGTRLTVL.

The rearrangement joins TRBV5-1 to TRBJ1-1, with D maybe TRBD1 (6 bases). Trimming cost V 3 bases and J 7 bases, with 22 bases left between them. CDR1 and CDR2 (germline): SGHRS, YFSETQ. This CDR3 is 16 amino acids long. CDR3: CASSSRGGGIGDEAFF. DNA for the CDR3: TGCGCCAGCAGCTCAAGAGGGGGAGGGATAGGGGATGAAGCTTTCTTT.

V is TRBV10-3 and J is TRBJ2-1; D possibly matches TRBD1 or TRBD2 (6 bases each). Germline CDR1 and CDR2: ENHRY and SYGVKD. V shed 5 bases and J shed 4 bases, with 24 bases lying between them. The CDR3 length is 18 residues. The CDR3 sequence is CAISYSAPGAQGYNEQFF. The CDR3 DNA sequence: TGTGCCATCAGTTATTCCGCGCCGGGGGCCCAAGGGTACAATGAGCAGTTCTTC.

The chain uses TRBV6-5 and TRBJ2-7; no reliable D call. Trimming removed 2 bases from V and 5 bases from J, with 16 bases in between. Germline CDR1 is MNHEY and CDR2 is SVGAGI. The CDR3 contains 15 residues. Here the CDR3 reads CASSYEAPSPNEQYF. CDR3 DNA sequence: TGTGCCAGCAGTTACGAGGCTCCATCGCCCAACGAGCAGTACTTC.

This chain joins TRBV7-9 and TRBJ2-7; maybe TRBD2 (5 bases). V shed 7 bases and J shed 5 bases, with 12 bases lying between them. The CDR3 has 12 residues. Germline CDR1 reads SEHNR; CDR2 reads FQNEAQ (reference sequence). In DNA, the CDR3 is TGTGCCAGCACCGAGCTCGGGGACGAGCAGTACTTC. It translates to CASTELGDEQYF.

J is TRBJ2-1 and V is TRBV18, with D unclear. Germline V gene data show CDR1 as KGHSH and CDR2 as LQKENI. There are 15 residues in the CDR3. V dropped 1 base and J dropped 3 bases, with 10 bases sitting between them. The CDR3 loop is CASSPRPVNYNEQFF. CDR3 coding DNA: TGTGCCAGCTCACCACGGCCAGTAAACTACAATGAGCAGTTCTTC.

J is TRBJ1-2 and V is TRBV13, with a tentative D call TRBD1 (5 bases). The CDR3 totals 17 residues. The V end lost 0 bases, the J end lost 4 bases, and 18 bases lay between the germline ends. Germline V gene data show CDR1 as PRHDT and CDR2 as FYEKMQ (reference sequence). The CDR3 DNA is TGTGCCAGCAGCTTAGGCACTAAGGGGCCGAGGGGCTATGGCTACACCTTC. Translating gives CASSLGTKGPRGYGYTF.